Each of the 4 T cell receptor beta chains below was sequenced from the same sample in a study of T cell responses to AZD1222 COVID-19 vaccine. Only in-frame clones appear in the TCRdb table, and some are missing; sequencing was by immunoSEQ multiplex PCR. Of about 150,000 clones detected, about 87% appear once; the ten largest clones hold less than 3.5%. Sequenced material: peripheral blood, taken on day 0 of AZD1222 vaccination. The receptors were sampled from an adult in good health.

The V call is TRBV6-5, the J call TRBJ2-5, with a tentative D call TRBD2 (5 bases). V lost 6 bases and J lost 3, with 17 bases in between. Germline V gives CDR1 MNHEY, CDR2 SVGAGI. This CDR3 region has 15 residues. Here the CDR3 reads CASSQRREIKETQYF. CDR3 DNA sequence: TGTGCCAGCAGCCAACGCCGGGAAATTAAAGAGACCCAGTACTTC.

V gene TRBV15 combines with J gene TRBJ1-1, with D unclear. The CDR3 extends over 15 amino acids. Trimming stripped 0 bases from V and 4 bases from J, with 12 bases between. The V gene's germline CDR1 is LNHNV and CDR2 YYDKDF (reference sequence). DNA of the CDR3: TGTGCCACCAGCAGAGATGGACGGGTCGGCACTGAAGCTTTCTTT. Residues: CATSRDGRVGTEAFF.

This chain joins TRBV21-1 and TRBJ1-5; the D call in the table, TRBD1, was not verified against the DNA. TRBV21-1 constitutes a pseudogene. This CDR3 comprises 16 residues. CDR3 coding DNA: TGTGCCAGCAGCTCCCGGGGACAACATAGCAATCAGCCCCAGCATTTT. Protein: CASSSRGQHSNQPQHF.

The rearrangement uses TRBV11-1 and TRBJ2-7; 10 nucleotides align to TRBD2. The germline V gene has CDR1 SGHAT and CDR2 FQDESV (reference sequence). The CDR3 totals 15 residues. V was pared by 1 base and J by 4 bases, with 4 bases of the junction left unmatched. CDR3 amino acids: CASSLEGLAVYEQYF. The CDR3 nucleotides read TGTGCCAGCAGCTTAGAAGGACTAGCGGTATACGAGCAGTACTTC. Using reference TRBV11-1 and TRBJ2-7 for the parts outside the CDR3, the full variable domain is EAEVAQSPRYKITEKSQAVAFWCDPISGHATLYWYRQILGQGPELLVQFQDESVVDDSQLPKDRFSAERLKGVDSTLKIQPAELGDSAMYLCASSLEGLAVYEQYFGPGTRLTVT.